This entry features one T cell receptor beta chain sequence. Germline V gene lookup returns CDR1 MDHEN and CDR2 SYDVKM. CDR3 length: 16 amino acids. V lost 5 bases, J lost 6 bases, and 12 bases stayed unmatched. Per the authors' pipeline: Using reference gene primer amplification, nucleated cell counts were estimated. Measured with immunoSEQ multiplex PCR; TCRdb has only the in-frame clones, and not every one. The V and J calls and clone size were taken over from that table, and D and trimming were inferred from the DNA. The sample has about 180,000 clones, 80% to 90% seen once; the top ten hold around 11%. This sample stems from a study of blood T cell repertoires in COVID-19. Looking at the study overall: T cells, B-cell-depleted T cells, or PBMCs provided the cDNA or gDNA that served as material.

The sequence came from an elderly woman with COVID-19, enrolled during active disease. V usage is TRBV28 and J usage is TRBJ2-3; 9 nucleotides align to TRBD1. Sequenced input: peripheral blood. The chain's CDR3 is CASSPSSGTGFDTQYF. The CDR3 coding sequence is TGTGCCAGCAGTCCGTCGTCCGGGACAGGGTTTGATACGCAGTATTTT.